The source of this TCR beta chain is a study of cytomegalovirus exposure and HLA in healthy donors. Germline V gene sequence: CDR1 ENHRY, CDR2 SYGVKD. Losses at the gene ends were 5 bases for V and 0 bases for J; bases not matched to a gene: 12. The CDR3 spans 18 residues. 13 Jbeta primers and 60 Vbeta primers were used for the PCR. Produced via immunoSEQ multiplex PCR; TCRdb's table is partial and in-frame only. The table shows some 190,000 clones, with less than 85% occurring only once. Note on this clone: Its specificity is not known.

Findings of the study overall: In vitro confirmation showed three CMV-associated chains to be CMV antigen specific. A later analysis reportedly found fewer N-insertions in an Asian-associated ancestry cluster than the roughly 730-donor mean. In a later analysis, V- and J-gene trimming of beta chains associated with a DCLRE1C missense variant, replicated independently. Relative to equally common others, HLA-associated TCR beta chains showed greater clonal expansion in a later analysis.

The clonotype originates from a boy aged 2-15 years in good health and CMV-seronegative. The V and J genes are TRBV10-3 and TRBJ2-1; TRBD1 matches at 8 bases. Source material: PBMCs. The CDR3 here is CAISPDREWGSSYNEQFF. CDR3 DNA sequence: TGTGCCATCAGTCCGGACAGGGAATGGGGAAGCTCCTACAATGAGCAGTTCTTC.